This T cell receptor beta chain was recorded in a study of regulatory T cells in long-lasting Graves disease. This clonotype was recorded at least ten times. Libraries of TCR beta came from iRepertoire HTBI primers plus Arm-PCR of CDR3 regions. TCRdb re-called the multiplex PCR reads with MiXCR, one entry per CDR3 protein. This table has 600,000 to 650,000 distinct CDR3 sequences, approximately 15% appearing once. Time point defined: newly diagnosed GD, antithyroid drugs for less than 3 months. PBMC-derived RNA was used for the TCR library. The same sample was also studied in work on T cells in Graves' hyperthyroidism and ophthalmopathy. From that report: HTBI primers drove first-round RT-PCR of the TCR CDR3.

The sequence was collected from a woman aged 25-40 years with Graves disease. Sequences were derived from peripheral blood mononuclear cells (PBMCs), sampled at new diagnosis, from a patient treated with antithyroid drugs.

CDR3 in DNA: TGTGCCAGCAGTCACCCCGGCCGGCGCGGGAATGCAGCTAGCACAGATACGCAGTATTTT. Translated, it gives CASSHPGRRGNAASTDTQYF. The chain carries TRBV6-1 and TRBJ2-3; perhaps TRBD2 as D (6 bases). Trimming pared 5 bases from V and 0 bases from J, leaving 27 bases between. There are 20 residues in the CDR3. The germline V gene encodes CDR1 MNHNS and CDR2 SASEGT.